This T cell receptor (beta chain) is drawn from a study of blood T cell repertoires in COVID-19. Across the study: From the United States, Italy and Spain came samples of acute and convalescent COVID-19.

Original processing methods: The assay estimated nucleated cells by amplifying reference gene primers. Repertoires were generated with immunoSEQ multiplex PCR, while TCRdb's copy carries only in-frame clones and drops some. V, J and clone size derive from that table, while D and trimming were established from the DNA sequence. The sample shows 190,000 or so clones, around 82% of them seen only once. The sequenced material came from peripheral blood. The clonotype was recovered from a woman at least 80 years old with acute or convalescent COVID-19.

The CDR3 bases are TGTGCCATCGGGGGGAGGGACGGGCCCCGGGGTGAGCAGTTCTTC. Residues: CAIGGRDGPRGEQFF. The chain combines TRBV10-3 with TRBJ2-1, with TRBD2 matching 7 bases. V shed 8 bases and J 9 bases; nucleotides not matched to a gene: 16. Germline V gives CDR1 ENHRY, CDR2 SYGVKD. The CDR3 totals 15 residues.